These 28 T cell receptor beta chains originate from one sample sequenced in a study of T cell responses to AZD1222 COVID-19 vaccine. Generated by immunoSEQ multiplex PCR, the TCRdb table keeps only in-frame clones and is missing some. The sample carries approximately 110,000 clones, around nine tenths recorded once. Here the sequenced sample was peripheral blood, taken on day 0 of AZD1222 vaccination. The receptor set was obtained from an adult in good health.

This clone has just one count. The J gene is TRBJ2-3, the V gene TRBV7-9, with 10 bases aligning to TRBD2. This CDR3 has 15 amino acids. The germline CDR1 and CDR2 sequences are SEHNR and FQNEAQ (reference sequence). V shed 5 bases and J 2 bases; nucleotides not matched to a gene: 4. The DNA of the CDR3 is TGTGCCAGCAGCAGACTAGCGGGTACCACAGATACGCAGTATTTT. Residues: CASSRLAGTTDTQYF.

The gene calls are TRBV5-1 and TRBJ2-7; TRBD1 matches at 10 bases. Germline CDR1 and CDR2: SGHRS and YFSETQ. V trimming: 0 bases; J trimming: 2 bases; junction bases outside the gene matches: 8. CDR3 length equals 17 residues. In DNA, the CDR3 is TGCGCCAGCAGCTTGGCCGTGGCGACAGGGGGCACCTACGAGCAGTACTTC. Protein product: CASSLAVATGGTYEQYF.

The gene calls are TRBV4-1 and TRBJ2-1, with 9 bases fitting TRBD2. V was clipped by 0 bases and J by 9 bases; unmatched bases: 18. The CDR3 extends over 19 amino acids. Looked up from germline, CDR1 is MGHRA and CDR2 is YSYEKL. CDR3 loop: CASSQDGRGLAGPMGEQFF. The DNA of the CDR3 is TGCGCCAGCAGCCAAGATGGGCGGGGGCTAGCGGGGCCGATGGGTGAGCAGTTCTTC.

This clone was counted once. This chain uses TRBV3-1 (or the pseudogene TRBV3-2) with TRBJ1-3; D is unclear. Germline V CDR1 and CDR2: LGHDT, YNNKEL (reference sequence). CDR3 length: 16 residues. V was pared by 4 bases and J by 1 base, with 14 bases between. CDR3 protein: CASSPPLPTSGNTIYF. In DNA, the CDR3 is TGTGCCAGCAGCCCCCCCCTACCGACATCTGGAAACACCATATATTTT.

The CDR3 reads CASSRPGGAYNEQFF. The CDR3 DNA follows: TGTGCCAGCAGCCGCCCCGGGGGAGCGTACAATGAGCAGTTCTTC. The V and J genes are TRBV28 and TRBJ2-1; the D gene is possibly TRBD2 (6 bases). The germline V gene encodes CDR1 MDHEN and CDR2 SYDVKM. The CDR3 sequence is 15 residues long. Trimming pared 6 bases from V and 4 bases from J, leaving 16 bases between. The full variable domain, rest sourced from reference TRBV28 and TRBJ2-1, is DVKVTQSSRYLVKRTGEKVFLECVQDMDHENMFWYRQDPGLGLRLIYFSYDVKMKEKGDIPEGYSVSREKKERFSLILESASTNQTSMYLCASSRPGGAYNEQFFGPGTRLTVL.

This sequence joins TRBV3-1 (or the pseudogene TRBV3-2) and TRBJ2-1, with D maybe TRBD1 (6 bases). V shed 1 base and J shed 6 bases, with 7 bases lying between them. This CDR3 has 13 amino acids. The V gene's germline CDR1 is LGHDT and CDR2 YNNKEL (reference sequence). CDR3 residues: CASSQARGNEQFF. The CDR3 DNA reads as TGTGCCAGCAGCCAAGCCAGGGGCAATGAGCAGTTCTTC.

V and J are TRBV12-3 or TRBV12-4 and TRBJ2-5; possibly TRBD1 for D (6 bases). The CDR3 contains 13 residues. Trimming pared 2 bases from V and 5 bases from J, leaving 9 bases between. This chain's CDR3 is CASSLSGVETQYF. The CDR3 nucleotides are TGTGCCAGCAGTTTATCAGGGGTGGAGACCCAGTACTTC.

The rearrangement uses TRBV5-1 and TRBJ2-1, with TRBD2 matching 8 bases. The germline gives CDR1 SGHRS, CDR2 YFSETQ. The CDR3 loop spans 18 amino acids. V was clipped by 3 bases and J by 0 bases; unmatched bases: 11. This CDR3 reads CASSSGLGLGSSYNEQFF. The CDR3 region has the DNA TGCGCCAGCAGCTCGGGACTAGGACTAGGGAGCTCCTACAATGAGCAGTTCTTC.

Only a few counts were recorded for this clone. V is TRBV5-8 and J is TRBJ2-7; tentatively, D is TRBD1 (6 bases). From germline, CDR1 is SGHTS and CDR2 YDEGEE. The CDR3 is 15 amino acids. The V gene lost 2 bases and the J gene lost 0 bases, with 12 bases spanning the gap. CDR3 amino acids: CASSFRYRVSYEQYF. The CDR3, as DNA: TGTGCCAGCAGCTTTCGGTACAGGGTCTCCTACGAGCAGTACTTC.

J is TRBJ2-1 and V is TRBV6-1; tentative D call: TRBD2 (6 bases). Deletions cut 1 base from V and 10 bases from J, with 17 bases between. Germline assignment: CDR1 MNHNS and CDR2 SASEGT. The CDR3 is made up of 15 amino acids. The CDR3 DNA reads as TGTGCCAGCAGTGAAGTCGGGCTACTAGCATGGGAGCAGTTCTTC. It codes for CASSEVGLLAWEQFF.

This chain joins TRBV9 and TRBJ1-2; D gene ambiguous. This CDR3 is 13 amino acids long. V was clipped by 0 bases and J by 3 bases, with 6 bases between them. Per germline, CDR1 SGDLS and CDR2 YYNGEE. The CDR3 nucleotides read TGTGCCAGCAGCGTAGACACAGACTATGGCTACACCTTC. Translated, it gives CASSVDTDYGYTF. Looking up the rest from reference TRBV9 and TRBJ1-2 gives the full variable domain: DSGVTQTPKHLITATGQRVTLRCSPRSGDLSVYWYQQSLDQGLQFLIQYYNGEERAKGNILERFSAQQFPDLHSELNLSSLELGDSALYFCASSVDTDYGYTFGSGTRLTVV.

V gene TRBV4-2 combines with J gene TRBJ2-1; D unclear. The germline CDR1 and CDR2 sequences are LGHNA and YNFKEQ. V dropped 0 bases and J dropped 10 bases, with 10 bases sitting between them. The CDR3 consists of 13 residues. CDR3 protein: CASSQDRIEEQFF. CDR3 nucleotide sequence: TGTGCCAGCAGCCAAGATCGCATAGAAGAGCAGTTCTTC.

V and J are TRBV18 and TRBJ1-3; no firm D call. The CDR3 spans 12 residues. The V and J ends lost 2 bases and 11 bases respectively, with 10 bases between them. Germline CDR1 reads KGHSH; CDR2 reads LQKENI. The CDR3 coding sequence is TGTGCCAGCTCACCAACTGGGGTAGCCATATATTTT. It yields the protein CASSPTGVAIYF.

The genes are TRBV28 and TRBJ2-1; TRBD2 matches at 8 bases. Unmatched junction bases numbered 7, after V lost 5 bases and J lost 7 bases. CDR1 is MDHEN and CDR2 is SYDVKM in the germline V gene. The CDR3 contains 14 residues. The CDR3 nucleotides are TGTGCCAGCAGTCCGGGGACTAGGGTTAATGAGCAGTTCTTC. This encodes CASSPGTRVNEQFF. Variable domain in full (rest from reference TRBV28 and TRBJ2-1): DVKVTQSSRYLVKRTGEKVFLECVQDMDHENMFWYRQDPGLGLRLIYFSYDVKMKEKGDIPEGYSVSREKKERFSLILESASTNQTSMYLCASSPGTRVNEQFFGPGTRLTVL.

This chain uses TRBV27 with TRBJ2-1; D call uncertain. The V and J ends lost 2 bases and 5 bases respectively, with 13 bases between them. This CDR3 is built from 15 residues. Germline V gene sequence: CDR1 MNHEY, CDR2 SMNVEV (reference sequence). For the CDR3, the DNA is TGTGCCAGCAGTTTAGCAAACTCCTTACACAATGAGCAGTTCTTC. Translating gives CASSLANSLHNEQFF.

This chain joins TRBV4-1 and TRBJ2-1; either TRBD1 or TRBD2 may supply D (5 bases each). The CDR3 length is 16 residues. The V gene's germline CDR1 is MGHRA and CDR2 YSYEKL. V gave up 0 bases and J gave up 8 bases, with 17 bases separating them. The CDR3 sequence: CASSQEGGPWGDEQFF. The CDR3 region has the DNA TGCGCCAGCAGCCAAGAGGGCGGGCCATGGGGCGATGAGCAGTTCTTC.

The V gene is TRBV27, the J gene TRBJ2-7, with 8 bases that match TRBD1. V was pared by 3 bases and J by 2 bases, with 6 bases of the junction left unmatched. Germline lookup yields CDR1 MNHEY and CDR2 SMNVEV (reference sequence). CDR3 size: 15 residues. CDR3 in DNA: TGTGCCAGCAGTTTCACGACAGGGGTTACCTACGAGCAGTACTTC. Translated: CASSFTTGVTYEQYF.

The chain is built from TRBV21-1 and TRBJ2-7. TRBV21-1 corresponds to a pseudogene. The CDR3 length is 14 residues. In DNA form, the CDR3 reads TGTGCCAGCACCCCTTCCGGGCTTACCTACGAGCAGTACGTC. It translates to CASTPSGLTYEQYV.

The rearrangement links TRBV7-2 to TRBJ1-2, with TRBD1 identical over 7 bases. The CDR3 extends over 16 amino acids. Germline V lookup: CDR1 SGHTA, CDR2 FQGNSA. V lost 0 bases to trimming and J lost 4 bases; unmatched junction nucleotides: 8. The CDR3 bases are TGTGCCAGCAGCTTAGCGTTGCGTGGGACAGCCTATGGCTACACCTTC. Translation gives CASSLALRGTAYGYTF.

V usage is TRBV2 and J usage is TRBJ1-2; no firm D call. Between the trimmed V and J ends, which lost 2 bases and 0 bases, there was a span of 7 bases. This CDR3 spans 14 amino acids. In germline, CDR1 is SNHLY, CDR2 FYNNEI. CDR3 amino acids: CASSEIGPNYGYTF. The CDR3 DNA follows: TGTGCCAGCAGTGAAATTGGTCCTAACTATGGCTACACCTTC.

In this sample, this clone turned up once. CDR3 in amino acids: CASSPNGDHQFF. The CDR3 DNA reads TGTGCCAGCAGTCCAAACGGGGACCACCAGTTCTTC. V usage is TRBV6-5 and J usage is TRBJ2-1, with D possibly called TRBD1 or TRBD2 (5 bases each). The CDR3 is made up of 12 amino acids. Trimming took off 5 bases at V and 13 bases at J, with 15 bases between the two ends. Germline assignment: CDR1 MNHEY and CDR2 SVGAGI.

This chain joins TRBV5-1 and TRBJ1-1, with D unclear. Germline assignment: CDR1 SGHRS and CDR2 YFSETQ. This CDR3 contains 15 residues. V lost 4 bases and J lost 1, with 14 bases in between. Here the CDR3 DNA reads TGCGCCAGCAGCCCGCACGGCAATAAGAACACTGAAGCTTTCTTT. Translating gives CASSPHGNKNTEAFF.

V and J are TRBV6-6 and TRBJ2-2; D not resolved. Trimming pared 5 bases from V and 2 bases from J, leaving 6 bases between. CDR3 length: 13 amino acids. The V gene's germline CDR1 is MNHNY and CDR2 SVGAGI (reference sequence). The CDR3 nucleotides are TGTGCCAGCAGTAGAAGTAACACCGGGGAGCTGTTTTTT. Its protein is CASSRSNTGELFF.

The chain uses TRBV6-6 and TRBJ1-1; tentatively, D is TRBD1 (5 bases). The CDR3 has 14 amino acids. CDR1 is MNHNY and CDR2 is SVGAGI in the germline V gene (reference sequence). The V and J ends lost 8 bases and 3 bases respectively, with 16 bases between them. In DNA form, the CDR3 reads TGTGCCAGCGGGGCAGGACAAAAGTACACTGAAGCTTTCTTT. Translating gives CASGAGQKYTEAFF.

The chain combines TRBV3-1 (or the pseudogene TRBV3-2) with TRBJ1-2, with TRBD1 matching over 8 bases. The CDR3 runs to 13 residues. In germline, CDR1 is LGHDT, CDR2 YNNKEL (reference sequence). V lost 8 bases to trimming and J lost 3 bases; unmatched junction nucleotides: 5. CDR3 coding DNA: TGTGCCAGCTGGGGACAGGATCACTATGGCTACACCTTC. Amino acid sequence: CASWGQDHYGYTF.

V usage is TRBV7-9 and J usage is TRBJ1-1; no clear D. This CDR3 is built from 13 residues. CDR1 is SEHNR, CDR2 FQNEAQ, per germline (reference sequence). V lost 7 bases and J lost 0, with 9 bases in between. The CDR3 is CASNAEMNTEAFF. CDR3 coding DNA: TGTGCCAGCAACGCAGAAATGAACACTGAAGCTTTCTTT.

The rearrangement joins TRBV7-2 to TRBJ2-5, with 9 bases matching TRBD1. The CDR3 consists of 14 residues. J gave up 3 bases and V 5 bases, and 4 bases lay outside the gene matches. Per the germline V gene, CDR1 is SGHTA and CDR2 is FQGNSA. CDR3 in amino acids: CASSRDRVEETQYF. The CDR3 nucleotides read TGTGCCAGCAGCCGGGACAGGGTAGAAGAGACCCAGTACTTC.

The rearrangement joins TRBV10-3 to TRBJ1-2; TRBD1 aligns across 7 bases. CDR3 length: 11 residues. J lost 10 bases, V lost 3 bases, and 2 bases had no gene match. CDR1 ENHRY and CDR2 SYGVKD come from the germline V gene. The CDR3 spells CAISETGAYTF. The CDR3 bases are TGTGCCATCAGTGAAACAGGGGCCTACACCTTC.